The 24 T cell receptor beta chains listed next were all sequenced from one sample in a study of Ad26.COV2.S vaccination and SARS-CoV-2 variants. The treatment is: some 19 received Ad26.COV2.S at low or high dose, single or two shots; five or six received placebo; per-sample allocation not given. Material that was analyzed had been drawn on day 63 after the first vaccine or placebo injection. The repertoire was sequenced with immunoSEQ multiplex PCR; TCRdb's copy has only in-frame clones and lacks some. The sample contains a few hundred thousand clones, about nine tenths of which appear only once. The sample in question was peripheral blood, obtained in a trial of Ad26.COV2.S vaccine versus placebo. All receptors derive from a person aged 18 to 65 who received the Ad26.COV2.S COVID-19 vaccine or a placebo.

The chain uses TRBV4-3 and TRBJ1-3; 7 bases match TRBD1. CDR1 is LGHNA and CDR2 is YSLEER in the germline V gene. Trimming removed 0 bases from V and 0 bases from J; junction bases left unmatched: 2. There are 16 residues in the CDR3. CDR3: CASSQDRGASGNTIYF. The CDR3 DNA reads TGCGCCAGCAGCCAAGACAGGGGGGCCTCTGGAAACACCATATATTTT.

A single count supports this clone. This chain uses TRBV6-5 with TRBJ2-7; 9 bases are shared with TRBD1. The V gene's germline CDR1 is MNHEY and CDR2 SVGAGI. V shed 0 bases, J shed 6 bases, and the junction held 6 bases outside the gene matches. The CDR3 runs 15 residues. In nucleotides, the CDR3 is TGTGCCAGCAGTTACTCCGGACAGGGGAAAGCCGAGCAGTACTTC. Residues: CASSYSGQGKAEQYF.

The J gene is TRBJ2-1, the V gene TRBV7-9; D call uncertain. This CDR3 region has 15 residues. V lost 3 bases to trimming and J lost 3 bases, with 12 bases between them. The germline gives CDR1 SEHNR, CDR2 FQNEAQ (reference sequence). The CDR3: CASSFLLVNYNEQFF. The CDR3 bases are TGTGCCAGCAGCTTCCTACTCGTCAACTACAATGAGCAGTTCTTC.

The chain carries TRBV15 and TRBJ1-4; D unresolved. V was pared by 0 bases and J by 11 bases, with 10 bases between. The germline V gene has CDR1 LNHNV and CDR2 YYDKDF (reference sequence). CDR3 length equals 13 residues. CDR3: CATSRDRSPKLFF. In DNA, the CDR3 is TGTGCCACCAGCAGAGATCGATCGCCCAAACTGTTTTTT. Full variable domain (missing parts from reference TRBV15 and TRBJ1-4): DAMVIQNPRYQVTQFGKPVTLSCSQTLNHNVMYWYQQKSSQAPKLLFHYYDKDFNNEADTPDNFQSRRPNTSFCFLDIRSPGLGDTAMYLCATSRDRSPKLFFGSGTQLSVL.

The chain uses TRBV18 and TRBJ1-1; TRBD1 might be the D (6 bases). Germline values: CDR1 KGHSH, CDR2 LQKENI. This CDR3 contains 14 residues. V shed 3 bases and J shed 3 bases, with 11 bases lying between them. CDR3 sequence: CASSPGGADTEAFF. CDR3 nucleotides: TGTGCCAGCTCACCTGGGGGGGCGGACACTGAAGCTTTCTTT.

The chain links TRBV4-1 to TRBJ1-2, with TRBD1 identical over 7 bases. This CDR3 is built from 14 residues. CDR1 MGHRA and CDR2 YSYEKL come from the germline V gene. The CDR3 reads CPRSRPGGNYGYTF. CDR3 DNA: TGCCCCCGCAGCCGACCAGGGGGGAACTATGGCTACACCTTC.

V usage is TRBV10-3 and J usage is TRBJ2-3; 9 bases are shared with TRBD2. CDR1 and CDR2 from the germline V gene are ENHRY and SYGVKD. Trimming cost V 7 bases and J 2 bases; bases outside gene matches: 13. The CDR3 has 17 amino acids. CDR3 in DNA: TGTGCCATCAATCCCAAGGGGGTAGCGGGGGACACAGATACGCAGTATTTT. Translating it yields CAINPKGVAGDTDTQYF.

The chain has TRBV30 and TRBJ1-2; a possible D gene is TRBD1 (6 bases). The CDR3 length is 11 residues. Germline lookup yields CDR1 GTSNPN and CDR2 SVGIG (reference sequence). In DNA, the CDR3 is TGTGTACTAGCGGAGGGGGGCGGCTACACCTTC. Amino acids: CVLAEGGGYTF.

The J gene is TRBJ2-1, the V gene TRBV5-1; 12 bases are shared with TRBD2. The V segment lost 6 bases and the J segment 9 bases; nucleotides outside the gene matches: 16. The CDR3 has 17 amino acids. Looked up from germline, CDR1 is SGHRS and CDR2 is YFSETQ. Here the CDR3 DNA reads TGCGCCAGCACACATCAAACTAGCGGGGGGCGCCCTGGTGAGCAGTTCTTC. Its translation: CASTHQTSGGRPGEQFF.

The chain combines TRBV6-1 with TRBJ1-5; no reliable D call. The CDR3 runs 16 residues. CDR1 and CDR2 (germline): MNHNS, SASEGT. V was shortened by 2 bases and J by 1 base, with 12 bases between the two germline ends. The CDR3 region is CASSEYPQLSNQPQHF. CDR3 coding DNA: TGTGCCAGCAGTGAATACCCTCAATTGAGCAATCAGCCCCAGCATTTT.

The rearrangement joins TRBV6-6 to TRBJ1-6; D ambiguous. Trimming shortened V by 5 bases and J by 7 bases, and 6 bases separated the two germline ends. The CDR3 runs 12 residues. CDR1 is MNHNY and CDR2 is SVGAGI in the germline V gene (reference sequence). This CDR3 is CASSSPNSPLHF. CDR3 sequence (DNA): TGTGCCAGCAGTAGCCCCAATTCACCCCTCCACTTT.

CDR3 nucleotide sequence: TGTGCCAGCTCGATGGAAACCGGCTACACCTTC. This encodes CASSMETGYTF. This chain uses TRBV6-6 with TRBJ1-2; D is unclear. The CDR3 contains 11 residues. Trimming shortened V by 8 bases and J by 8 bases, and 12 bases separated the two germline ends. The germline V gene encodes CDR1 MNHNY and CDR2 SVGAGI (reference sequence).

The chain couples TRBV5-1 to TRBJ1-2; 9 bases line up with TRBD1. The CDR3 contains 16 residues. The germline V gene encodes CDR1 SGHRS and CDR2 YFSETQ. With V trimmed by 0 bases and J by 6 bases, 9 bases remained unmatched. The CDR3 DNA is TGCGCCAGCAGCTTGGCCGGGACAGGGAATGTTGATGGCTACACCTTC. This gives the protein CASSLAGTGNVDGYTF.

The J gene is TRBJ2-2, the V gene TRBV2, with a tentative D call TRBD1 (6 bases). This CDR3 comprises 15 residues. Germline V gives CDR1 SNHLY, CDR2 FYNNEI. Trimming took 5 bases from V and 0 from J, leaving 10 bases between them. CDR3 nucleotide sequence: TGTGCCAGCAGTTGGGACACCGCGAACACCGGGGAGCTGTTTTTT. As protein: CASSWDTANTGELFF.

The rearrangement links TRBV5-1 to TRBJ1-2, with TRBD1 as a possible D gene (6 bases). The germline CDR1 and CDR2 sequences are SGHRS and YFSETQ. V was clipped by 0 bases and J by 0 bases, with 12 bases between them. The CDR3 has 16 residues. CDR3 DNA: TGCGCCAGCAGCTTGGCCCTGGGGGGCTCTAACTATGGCTACACCTTC. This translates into CASSLALGGSNYGYTF. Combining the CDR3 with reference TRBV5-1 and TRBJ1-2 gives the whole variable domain KAGVTQTPRYLIKTRGQQVTLSCSPISGHRSVSWYQQTPGQGLQFLFEYFSETQRNKGNFPGRFSGRQFSNSRSEMNVSTLELGDSALYLCASSLALGGSNYGYTFGSGTRLTVV.

For the CDR3, the DNA is TGTGCCAGCACTCAGGGGGCCGGGGTTGAGCAGTTCTTC. The encoded protein is CASTQGAGVEQFF. This rearrangement joins TRBV3-1 (or the pseudogene TRBV3-2) to TRBJ2-1, with 8 positions matching TRBD1. The CDR3 covers 13 residues. Trimming removed 7 bases from V and 9 bases from J; junction bases left unmatched: 8. Germline V gene lookup returns CDR1 LGHDT and CDR2 YNNKEL (reference sequence).

This CDR3 is CASSLMPGNNQPQHF. As DNA, the CDR3 is TGTGCCAGCAGCTTAATGCCAGGAAACAATCAGCCCCAGCATTTT. The chain joins TRBV7-2 to TRBJ1-5; no clear D. This CDR3 spans 15 amino acids. V lost 2 bases to trimming and J lost 3 bases, with 11 bases between them. Germline CDR1 SGHTA, CDR2 FQGNSA.

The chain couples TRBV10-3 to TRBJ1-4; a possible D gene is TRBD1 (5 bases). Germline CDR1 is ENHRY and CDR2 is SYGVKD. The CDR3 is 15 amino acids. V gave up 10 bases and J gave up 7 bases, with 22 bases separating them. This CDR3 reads CATARGGNGGEKLFF. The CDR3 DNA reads TGTGCCACCGCACGTGGGGGGAATGGGGGTGAAAAACTGTTTTTT.

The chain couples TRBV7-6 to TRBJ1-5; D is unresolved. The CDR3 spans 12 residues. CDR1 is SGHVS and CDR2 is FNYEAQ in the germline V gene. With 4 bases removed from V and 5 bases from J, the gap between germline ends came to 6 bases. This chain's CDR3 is CASSSGDQPQHF. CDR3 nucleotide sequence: TGTGCCAGCAGCTCCGGAGATCAGCCCCAGCATTTT.

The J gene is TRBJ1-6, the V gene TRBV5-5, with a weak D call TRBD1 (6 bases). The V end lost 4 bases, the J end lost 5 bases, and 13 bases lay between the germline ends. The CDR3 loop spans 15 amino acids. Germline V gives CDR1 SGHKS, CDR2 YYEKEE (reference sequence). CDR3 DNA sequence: TGTGCCAGCAGCGCGGGACAACTTAATAATTCACCCCTCCACTTT. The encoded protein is CASSAGQLNNSPLHF.

CDR3 in DNA: TGTGCCAGCAGTTTACAACAGGGGGGGAGGGACTATGGCTACACCTTC. It codes for CASSLQQGGRDYGYTF. The chain couples TRBV6-6 to TRBJ1-2, with 8 nucleotides matching TRBD1. CDR3 length equals 16 residues. The V gene's germline CDR1 is MNHNY and CDR2 SVGAGI (reference sequence). Trimming took 4 bases from V and 3 from J; bases not matched to a gene: 10.

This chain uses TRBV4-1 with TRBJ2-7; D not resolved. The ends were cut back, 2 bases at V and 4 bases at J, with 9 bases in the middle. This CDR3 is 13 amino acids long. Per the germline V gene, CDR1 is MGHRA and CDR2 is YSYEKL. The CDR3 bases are TGCGCCAGCAGCCAAAGGAGTGGGTACGAGCAGTACTTC. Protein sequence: CASSQRSGYEQYF.

CDR3 DNA: TGTGCCAGCAGTTACGCGGCTAGCCCTATCAATGAGCAGTTCTTC. Its translation is CASSYAASPINEQFF. The chain carries TRBV6-5 and TRBJ2-1, with D tentatively TRBD2 (5 bases). The germline V gene encodes CDR1 MNHEY and CDR2 SVGAGI. This CDR3 has 15 amino acids. Trimming shortened V by 2 bases and J by 6 bases, and 14 bases separated the two germline ends.

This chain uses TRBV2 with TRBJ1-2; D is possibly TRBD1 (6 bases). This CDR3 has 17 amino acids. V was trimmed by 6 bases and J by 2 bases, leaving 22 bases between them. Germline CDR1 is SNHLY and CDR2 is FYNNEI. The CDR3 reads CASRTPGARQSNYGYTF. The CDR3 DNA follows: TGTGCCAGCAGGACCCCAGGGGCCCGACAATCCAACTATGGCTACACCTTC.